The rows below give T cell receptor beta chains drawn from one sample of a study of T cells after posttransplantation cyclophosphamide. The assay was immunoSEQ multiplex PCR, and TCRdb's table has in-frame clones only and misses some. The table records fewer than 40,000 clones without singletons, the ten largest covering 6.5% to 7%. Material for sequencing was PBMCs. These receptors originate from a woman in her 50s in good health and a related stem cell transplant donor. The CDR3 runs from the conserved cysteine through the conserved F or W.

CDR3aa	v_gene	j_gene
CASSLGVGLAVHTDTQYF	TRBV5-4	TRBJ2-3
CASSSGTSSYNEQFF	TRBV2	TRBJ2-1
CATGEGNEQYF	TRBV15	TRBJ2-7
CASSVAASGRSSSYNEQFF	TRBV9	TRBJ2-1
CASSQSGQYEETQYF	TRBV23-1	TRBJ2-5
CASARDSSYEQYF	TRBV19	TRBJ2-7
CASGTTGGGGYTF	TRBV28	TRBJ1-2
CASSPRQVYNYGYTF	TRBV7-9	TRBJ1-2
CASSLGGRAYNEQFF	TRBV28	TRBJ2-1
CASSEGLRYGYTF	TRBV6-1	TRBJ1-2
CASMWRGETQYF	TRBV6-1	TRBJ2-5
CASSSQGGDRNTEAFF	TRBV5-1	TRBJ1-1
CASSYSQGVLNGYTF	TRBV6-5	TRBJ1-2
CASSLETGQGNTEAFF	TRBV7-8	TRBJ1-1
CASTPDNPMVEYF	TRBV28	TRBJ2-7